This is a list of T cell receptor beta chains from one sample in a study of blood T cell repertoires in COVID-19. TCRdb's table, derived via immunoSEQ multiplex PCR, lists solely in-frame clones and lacks some. The sample includes about 250,000 clones, around 88% of them seen just once. Sequencing was done on a sample of peripheral blood. The receptors were gathered from a woman aged 30 to 39 with COVID-19, enrolled during active disease. Both conserved end residues are part of each CDR3. D genes are given only for firm matches. The listing skips clone size in some rows; elsewhere it reads once, few, many or a size class.

v_call	d_call	clone_size	j_call	cdr3_nt	cdr3_aa
TRBV6-2/TRBV6-3	TRBD1	-	TRBJ2-1	TGTGCCAGCAGTTATTCGACAGGGAAGCAGTTCTTC	CASSYSTGKQFF
TRBV18	-	-	TRBJ2-7	TGTGCCAGCTCCCGGAGCCGGGACAACTACGAGCAGTACTTC	CASSRSRDNYEQYF
TRBV5-4	-	-	TRBJ2-1	TGTGCCAGCTATTTCCCCCCGAATGGGACAGAGCAGTTCTTC	CASYFPPNGTEQFF
TRBV28	-	once	TRBJ2-7	TGTGCCAGCAGTCCAACCTACGAGCAGTACTTC	CASSPTYEQYF
TRBV7-2	TRBD1	-	TRBJ2-1	TGTGCCAGCAGCAGACCCGGGACAGAAAGGTCCAATGAGCAGTTCTTC	CASSRPGTERSNEQFF
TRBV28	TRBD1	-	TRBJ2-2	TGTGCCAGCAGTTTCCGGGACAGGGGGCGAGGTAGCACCGGGGAGCTGTTTTTT	CASSFRDRGRGSTGELFF
TRBV9	-	-	TRBJ2-1	TGTGCCAGCAGCGTAGACGGGGCGGGGCGGTACAATGAGCAGTTCTTC	CASSVDGAGRYNEQFF
TRBV12-3/TRBV12-4	-	-	TRBJ1-2	TGTGCCAGCAGCGAAACAGGGAGTGCTGGCTACACCTTC	CASSETGSAGYTF
TRBV19	-	-	TRBJ2-5	TGTGCCAGTAGTATAAGATTGACTATGGGCCAAGAGACCCAGTACTTC	CASSIRLTMGQETQYF
TRBV11-2	-	-	TRBJ2-7	TGTGCCAGCAGCTTATGGGGCAGGGCCCCCTACTACGAGCAGTACTTC	CASSLWGRAPYYEQYF
TRBV28	TRBD1	once	TRBJ1-6	TGTGCCAGCAGCTACGACAGGGGGTGGAATTCACCCCTCCACTTT	CASSYDRGWNSPLHF
TRBV9	-	-	TRBJ1-1	TGTGCCAGCAAGGGAGGGGGAACTGAAGCTTTCTTT	CASKGGGTEAFF
TRBV7-2	TRBD2	few	TRBJ2-5	TGTGCCAGCAGCTTAGGAGATAGCGGGGGGGTACAAGAGACCCAGTACTTC	CASSLGDSGGVQETQYF
TRBV10-3	TRBD2	-	TRBJ2-3	TGTGCCACCGCAAGCGGGGGTAGCACAGATACGCAGTATTTT	CATASGGSTDTQYF
TRBV7-9	-	-	TRBJ1-6	TGTGCCAGCAGCTTATGGCCGGGGGGCGGGTATAATTCACCCCTCCACTTT	CASSLWPGGGYNSPLHF
TRBV19	TRBD1	-	TRBJ1-2	TGTGCCAGTAGTATCCAACAGGGGCTGCATGGCTACACCTTC	CASSIQQGLHGYTF
TRBV7-2	-	-	TRBJ1-1	TGTGCCAGCAGCTTAGCGTCCCACAGGGTTCTATATCGTGAAGCTTTCTTT	CASSLASHRVLYREAFF
TRBV11-2	TRBD1	-	TRBJ1-2	TGTGCCAGCAGCTTTCGGACAGGGTTAGGTTCGCGAGACACCTTC	CASSFRTGLGSRDTF
TRBV19	-	-	TRBJ1-2	TGTGCCAGTAGTATAGGGGCCGGGGGAGGCTACACCTTC	CASSIGAGGGYTF
TRBV7-9	-	-	TRBJ1-1	TGTGCCAGCAGCTCACAGGGACAATCCGGCACTGAAGCTTTCTTT	CASSSQGQSGTEAFF
TRBV6-5	-	-	TRBJ1-4	TGTGCCAGCTCGAGAGGGGGGGAAGACGAAAAACTGTTTTTT	CASSRGGEDEKLFF
TRBV7-9	TRBD2	-	TRBJ2-3	TGTGCCAGCAGCTCGGAAAGACTAGCGGGTATTCCCACAGATACGCAGTATTTT	CASSSERLAGIPTDTQYF
TRBV7-9	TRBD1	-	TRBJ2-5	TGTGCCAGCAGCTTCAGTTCGGGACAGGGAAAAGAGACCCAGTACTTC	CASSFSSGQGKETQYF
TRBV4-3	TRBD1	-	TRBJ2-2	TGCGCCAGCAGCCAAGAAGGGGGCGGGCCCGGGGAGCTGTTTTTT	CASSQEGGGPGELFF
TRBV7-8	-	-	TRBJ2-7	TGTGCCAGCAGCTTAGAAGGACAGATCTACGAGCAGTACTTC	CASSLEGQIYEQYF
TRBV18	TRBD1	-	TRBJ1-1	TGTGCCAGCTCCCCGTCCGGGACAGGGGGATCGTACACTGAAGCTTTCTTT	CASSPSGTGGSYTEAFF
TRBV25-1	TRBD1	-	TRBJ2-1	TGTGCCAGCAGTCCCTCCGATGGGACAGGGTCCAATGAGCAGTTCTTC	CASSPSDGTGSNEQFF
TRBV18	-	once	TRBJ1-1	TGTGCCAGCTCACCAGCAGGGTTGAACACTGAAGCTTTCTTT	CASSPAGLNTEAFF